This record covers a single T cell receptor beta chain. V was pared by 1 base and J by 0 bases, with 6 bases between. There are 15 residues in the CDR3. The germline V gene encodes CDR1 SGHVS and CDR2 FQNEAQ. These data belong to a study of blood T cell repertoires in COVID-19. Study background: The United States, Italy and Spain were the sources of the acute and convalescent COVID-19 samples. Sample material is recorded as cDNA or gDNA derived from T cells, B-cell-depleted T cells, or PBMCs.

Original processing methods: Reference gene primer amplification yielded estimated nucleated cell counts. Produced via immunoSEQ multiplex PCR; TCRdb's table is partial and in-frame only. V, J and clone size are those of that table, while D and trimming were read from the DNA. The table has nearly 55,000 clones, approximately 80% seen once. This sequence was found in a human donor with active or convalescent COVID-19. The donor label of this sample is uncertain. V and J are TRBV7-8 and TRBJ1-4; D uncertain. Sequenced sample: peripheral blood. This CDR3 reads CASSLVRATNEKLFF. CDR3 in DNA: TGTGCCAGCAGCTTAGTGAGAGCAACTAATGAAAAACTGTTTTTT.